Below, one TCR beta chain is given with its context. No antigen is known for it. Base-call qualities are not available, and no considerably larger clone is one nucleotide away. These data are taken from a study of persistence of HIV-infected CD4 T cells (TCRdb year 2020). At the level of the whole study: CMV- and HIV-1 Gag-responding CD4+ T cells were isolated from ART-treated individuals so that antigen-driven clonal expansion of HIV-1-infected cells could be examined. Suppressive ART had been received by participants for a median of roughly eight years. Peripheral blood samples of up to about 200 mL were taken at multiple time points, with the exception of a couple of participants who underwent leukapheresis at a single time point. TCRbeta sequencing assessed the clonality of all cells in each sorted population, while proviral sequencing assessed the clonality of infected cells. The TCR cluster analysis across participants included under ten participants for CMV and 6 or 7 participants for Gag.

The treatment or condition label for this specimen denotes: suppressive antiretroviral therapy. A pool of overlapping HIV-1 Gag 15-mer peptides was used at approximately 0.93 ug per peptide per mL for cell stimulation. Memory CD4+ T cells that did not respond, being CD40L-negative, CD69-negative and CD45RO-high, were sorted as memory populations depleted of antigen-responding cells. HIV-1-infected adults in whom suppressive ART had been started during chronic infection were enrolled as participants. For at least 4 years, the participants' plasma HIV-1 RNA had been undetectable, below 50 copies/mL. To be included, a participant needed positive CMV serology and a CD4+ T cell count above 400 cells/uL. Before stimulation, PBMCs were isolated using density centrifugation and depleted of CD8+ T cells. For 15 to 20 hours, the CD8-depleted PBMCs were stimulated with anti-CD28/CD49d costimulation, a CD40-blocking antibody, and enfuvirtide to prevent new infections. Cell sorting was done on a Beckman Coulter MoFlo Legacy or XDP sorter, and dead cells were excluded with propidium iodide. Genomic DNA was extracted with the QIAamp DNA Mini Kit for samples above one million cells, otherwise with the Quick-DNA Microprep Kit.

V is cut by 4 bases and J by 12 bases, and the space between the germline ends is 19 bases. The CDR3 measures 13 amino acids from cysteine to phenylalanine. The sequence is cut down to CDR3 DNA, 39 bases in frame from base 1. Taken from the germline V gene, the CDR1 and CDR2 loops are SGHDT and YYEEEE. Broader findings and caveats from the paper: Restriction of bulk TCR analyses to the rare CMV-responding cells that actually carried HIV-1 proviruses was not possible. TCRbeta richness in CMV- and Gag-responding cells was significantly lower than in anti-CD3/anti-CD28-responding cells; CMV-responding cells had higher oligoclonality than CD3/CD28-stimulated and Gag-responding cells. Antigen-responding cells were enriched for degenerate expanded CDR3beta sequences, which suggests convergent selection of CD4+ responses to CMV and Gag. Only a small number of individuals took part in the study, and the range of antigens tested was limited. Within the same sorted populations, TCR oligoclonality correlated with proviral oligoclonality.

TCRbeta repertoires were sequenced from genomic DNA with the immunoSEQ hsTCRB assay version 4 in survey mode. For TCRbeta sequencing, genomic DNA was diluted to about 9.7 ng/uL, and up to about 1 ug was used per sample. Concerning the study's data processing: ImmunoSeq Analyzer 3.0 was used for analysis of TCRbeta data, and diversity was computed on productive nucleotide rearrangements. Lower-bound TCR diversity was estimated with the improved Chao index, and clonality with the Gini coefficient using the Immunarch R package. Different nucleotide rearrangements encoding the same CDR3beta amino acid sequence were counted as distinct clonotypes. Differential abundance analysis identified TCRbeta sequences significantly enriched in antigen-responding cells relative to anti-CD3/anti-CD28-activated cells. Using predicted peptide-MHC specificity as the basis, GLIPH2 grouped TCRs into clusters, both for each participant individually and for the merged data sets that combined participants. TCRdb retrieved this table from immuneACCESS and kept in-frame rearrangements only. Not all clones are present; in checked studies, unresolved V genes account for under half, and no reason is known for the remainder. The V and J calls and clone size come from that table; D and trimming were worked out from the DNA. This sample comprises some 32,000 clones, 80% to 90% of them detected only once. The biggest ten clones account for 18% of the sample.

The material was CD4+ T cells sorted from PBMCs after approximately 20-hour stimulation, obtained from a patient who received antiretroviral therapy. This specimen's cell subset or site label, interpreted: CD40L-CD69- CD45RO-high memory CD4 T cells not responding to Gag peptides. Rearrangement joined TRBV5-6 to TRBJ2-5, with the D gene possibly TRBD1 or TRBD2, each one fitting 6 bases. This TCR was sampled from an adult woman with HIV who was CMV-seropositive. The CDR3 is CASSGRLQGSKYF. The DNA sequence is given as TGTGCCAGCAGCGGGAGGTTACAGGGATCAAAGTACTTC.